Listed below are T cell receptor beta chains from one sample, sequenced in a study of regulatory T cells in long-lasting Graves disease. TCRdb fed the multiplex PCR reads into MiXCR, producing one record per CDR3 protein. The sample consists of some 450,000 distinct CDR3 sequences, about 20% of them appearing once. The source was peripheral blood mononuclear cells (PBMCs), collected when the disease was refractory, from a patient treated with antithyroid drugs. The receptors come from a female donor with Graves disease. CDR3s include the opening cysteine and the closing phenylalanine or tryptophan. Each record gives: CDR3 protein, CDR3 DNA, J gene, V gene, clone size, D gene. D genes are given only for firm matches. Where a row states a size, it is once, few, many or the class of an expanded clone; other rows omit it.

cdr3_aa: CASSVQGRAYEQYF
cdr3_nt: TGTGCCAGCAGCGTACAGGGGAGGGCCTACGAGCAGTACTTC
j_call: TRBJ2-7
v_call: TRBV7-2
clone_size: many
d_call: .

cdr3_aa: CASSSTTPYPNTQYF
cdr3_nt: TGTGCCAGCAGCTCGACCACCCCCTATCCAAATACGCAGTATTTT
j_call: TRBJ2-3
v_call: TRBV7-2
clone_size: .
d_call: .

cdr3_aa: CASSQDRIAEKLFF
cdr3_nt: TGTGCCAGCAGCCAAGACCGGATTGCGGAAAAACTGTTTTTT
j_call: TRBJ1-4
v_call: TRBV14
clone_size: .
d_call: .

cdr3_aa: CASSQHDRSWVGNSPLHF
cdr3_nt: TGCGCCAGCAGCCAACACGACCGTAGCTGGGTCGGTAATTCACCCCTCCACTTT
j_call: TRBJ1-6
v_call: TRBV4-1
clone_size: .
d_call: .

cdr3_aa: CASSLAGHGRVSWEQYF
cdr3_nt: TGTGCCAGCAGCTTAGCAGGTCACGGGAGAGTGTCCTGGGAGCAGTACTTC
j_call: TRBJ2-7
v_call: TRBV7-2
clone_size: .
d_call: .

cdr3_aa: CASSLAGTSSPLHF
cdr3_nt: TGTGCCAGCAGCTTAGCCGGGACATCATCACCCCTCCACTTT
j_call: TRBJ1-6
v_call: TRBV7-2
clone_size: many
d_call: .

cdr3_aa: CASSAVGDSNQPQHF
cdr3_nt: TGTGCCAGCAGTGCAGTGGGGGATAGCAATCAGCCCCAGCATTTT
j_call: TRBJ1-5
v_call: TRBV6-1
clone_size: .
d_call: .

cdr3_aa: CASSLGQTTNYGYTF
cdr3_nt: TGTGCCAGCAGTTTGGGACAGACGACTAACTATGGCTACACCTTC
j_call: TRBJ1-2
v_call: TRBV28
clone_size: many
d_call: TRBD1

cdr3_aa: CASSDTGGAGGSPLHF
cdr3_nt: TGTGCCAGCAGTGATACAGGCGGCGCGGGAGGTTCACCCCTCCACTTT
j_call: TRBJ1-6
v_call: TRBV6-1
clone_size: many
d_call: .

cdr3_aa: CAGGAGYEQYF
cdr3_nt: TGTGCCGGGGGAGCAGGCTACGAGCAGTACTTC
j_call: TRBJ2-7
v_call: TRBV28
clone_size: .
d_call: .

cdr3_aa: CASSEAGSTGELLF
cdr3_nt: TGTGCCAGCAGTGAAGCGGGATCCACCGGGGAGCTGCTTTTT
j_call: TRBJ2-2
v_call: TRBV2
clone_size: few
d_call: .

cdr3_aa: CSASDGGHHNSPLHF
cdr3_nt: TGCAGTGCTAGCGACGGGGGACATCATAATTCACCCCTCCACTTT
j_call: TRBJ1-6
v_call: TRBV20-1
clone_size: few
d_call: .

cdr3_aa: CASSLYRDRDNEQFF
cdr3_nt: TGTGCCAGCAGCCTATACCGGGACAGAGACAATGAGCAGTTCTTC
j_call: TRBJ2-1
v_call: TRBV7-2
clone_size: .
d_call: TRBD1

cdr3_aa: CASRSPAGHMNTEAFF
cdr3_nt: TGTGCCAGCAGATCTCCCGCAGGGCACATGAACACTGAAGCTTTCTTT
j_call: TRBJ1-1
v_call: TRBV6-1
clone_size: .
d_call: .

cdr3_aa: CASSVREGTEAFF
cdr3_nt: TGTGCCAGCAGTGTCAGGGAAGGCACTGAAGCTTTCTTT
j_call: TRBJ1-1
v_call: TRBV12-3/TRBV12-4
clone_size: many
d_call: .

cdr3_aa: CASSAGPGQPQHF
cdr3_nt: TGTGCCAGCAGTGCAGGGCCTGGGCAGCCCCAGCATTTT
j_call: TRBJ1-5
v_call: TRBV25-1
clone_size: few
d_call: .

cdr3_aa: CASSLGPGYGHEQYF
cdr3_nt: TGTGCCAGCAGCTTAGGGCCTGGGTATGGACACGAGCAGTACTTC
j_call: TRBJ2-7
v_call: TRBV7-2
clone_size: .
d_call: .

cdr3_aa: CASNYSGGHSYEQYF
cdr3_nt: TGTGCCAGCAATTACAGCGGGGGGCATTCCTACGAGCAGTACTTC
j_call: TRBJ2-7
v_call: TRBV6-2/TRBV6-3
clone_size: .
d_call: TRBD2

cdr3_aa: CASSRASPGSADTQYF
cdr3_nt: TGTGCCAGCAGTCGCGCGTCCCCAGGGTCAGCAGATACGCAGTATTTT
j_call: TRBJ2-3
v_call: TRBV7-8
clone_size: .
d_call: .

cdr3_aa: CASSDNSDYGYTF
cdr3_nt: TGTGCCAGCAGTGATAACAGCGACTATGGCTACACCTTC
j_call: TRBJ1-2
v_call: TRBV2
clone_size: many
d_call: .

cdr3_aa: CASRYVRGSSNEKLFF
cdr3_nt: TGTGCCAGCCGCTACGTTAGGGGGTCCTCTAATGAAAAACTGTTTTTT
j_call: TRBJ1-4
v_call: TRBV28
clone_size: many
d_call: .

cdr3_aa: CASSLTGTGGNQSQHF
cdr3_nt: TGTGCCAGCAGTCTCACCGGGACAGGGGGGAATCAGTCCCAGCATTTT
j_call: TRBJ1-5
v_call: TRBV12-3/TRBV12-4
clone_size: .
d_call: TRBD1

cdr3_aa: CASSPRQGGQTQYF
cdr3_nt: TGTGCCAGCAGCCCCCGACAGGGAGGGCAGACCCAGTACTTC
j_call: TRBJ2-5
v_call: TRBV2
clone_size: once
d_call: .

cdr3_aa: CAWESGTGALANYGYTF
cdr3_nt: TGTGCCTGGGAGTCGGGGACAGGAGCGTTAGCTAACTATGGCTACACCTTC
j_call: TRBJ1-2
v_call: TRBV30
clone_size: .
d_call: TRBD1

cdr3_aa: CASSLSFGLAEETQYF
cdr3_nt: TGTGCCAGCAGCTTATCTTTTGGACTAGCGGAAGAGACCCAGTACTTC
j_call: TRBJ2-5
v_call: TRBV7-2
clone_size: many
d_call: TRBD2

cdr3_aa: CASSLTRAYEQYF
cdr3_nt: TGTGCCAGCAGTTTAACTAGGGCCTACGAGCAGTACTTC
j_call: TRBJ2-7
v_call: TRBV27
clone_size: .
d_call: .

cdr3_aa: CASSATGENSPLHF
cdr3_nt: TGTGCCAGCAGTGCGACAGGGGAGAATTCACCCCTCCACTTT
j_call: TRBJ1-6
v_call: TRBV6-1
clone_size: many
d_call: TRBD1

cdr3_aa: CASSSFVGGGLYGYTF
cdr3_nt: TGTGCCAGCAGTTCATTCGTAGGGGGGGGACTCTATGGCTACACCTTC
j_call: TRBJ1-2
v_call: TRBV28
clone_size: many
d_call: .

cdr3_aa: CSGSSGNTGELFF
cdr3_nt: TGCAGTGGATCTAGCGGAAACACCGGGGAGCTGTTTTTT
j_call: TRBJ2-2
v_call: TRBV20-1
clone_size: .
d_call: TRBD2

cdr3_aa: CASSPQGDGTEAFF
cdr3_nt: TGTGCCAGCTCACCCCAGGGGGATGGGACTGAAGCTTTCTTT
j_call: TRBJ1-1
v_call: TRBV18
clone_size: .
d_call: TRBD1

cdr3_aa: CAMRTGSTYEQYF
cdr3_nt: TGTGCCATGCGGACAGGCTCAACTTACGAGCAGTACTTC
j_call: TRBJ2-7
v_call: TRBV2
clone_size: few
d_call: TRBD1

cdr3_aa: CSASQYILGADQPQHF
cdr3_nt: TGCAGTGCTAGCCAGTATATTTTGGGGGCGGATCAGCCCCAGCATTTT
j_call: TRBJ1-5
v_call: TRBV20-1
clone_size: few
d_call: .

cdr3_aa: CASSYLRGSSGANVLTF
cdr3_nt: TGTGCCAGCAGTTACCTCAGGGGTTCCTCTGGGGCCAACGTCCTGACTTTC
j_call: TRBJ2-6
v_call: TRBV6-2/TRBV6-3
clone_size: few
d_call: .

cdr3_aa: CASSYQVEGEAFF
cdr3_nt: TGTGCCAGCAGTTACCAGGTGGAGGGGGAAGCTTTCTTT
j_call: TRBJ1-1
v_call: TRBV6-2/TRBV6-3
clone_size: many
d_call: .

cdr3_aa: CSARDREKLFF
cdr3_nt: TGCAGTGCTAGAGACAGGGAAAAACTGTTTTTT
j_call: TRBJ1-4
v_call: TRBV20-1
clone_size: .
d_call: .

cdr3_aa: CSARGTSGIETQYF
cdr3_nt: TGCAGTGCTAGGGGGACTAGCGGGATTGAGACCCAGTACTTC
j_call: TRBJ2-5
v_call: TRBV20-1
clone_size: many
d_call: TRBD2

cdr3_aa: CASLDVSQGSNQPQHF
cdr3_nt: TGTGCCAGCCTGGACGTATCCCAAGGAAGCAATCAGCCCCAGCATTTT
j_call: TRBJ1-5
v_call: TRBV6-1
clone_size: many
d_call: .

cdr3_aa: CASSSGPKAFF
cdr3_nt: TGTGCCAGCAGTTCCGGACCTAAAGCTTTCTTT
j_call: TRBJ1-1
v_call: TRBV12-3/TRBV12-4
clone_size: many
d_call: .

cdr3_aa: CASNDFSYEQYF
cdr3_nt: TGTGCCAGCAACGACTTCTCCTACGAGCAGTACTTC
j_call: TRBJ2-7
v_call: TRBV6-1
clone_size: many
d_call: .